The entry below gives a single T cell receptor (beta chain) sequence along with its context. The sample belongs to a study of blood T cell repertoires in COVID-19. Across the whole study: COVID-19 samples, acute and convalescent, were from the United States, Italy and Spain. The analysed material was cDNA or gDNA that came from T cells, B-cell-depleted T cells, or PBMCs.

The CDR3 loop spans 15 amino acids. Germline V CDR1 and CDR2: SGHAT, FQNNGV. Trimming stripped 1 base from V and 3 bases from J, with 9 bases between. Patients from Seattle were sampled longitudinally, starting during active infection. Original analysis: Reference gene primers were amplified, and this amplification served to estimate nucleated cell counts. Using immunoSEQ multiplex PCR, the repertoire was profiled, and TCRdb retains in-frame clones only, with some absent. Clonal size and the V and J genes are those of that table, whereas D and trimming came from the DNA. This table has 120,000 to 150,000 clones, approximately 83% appearing once.

Sequencing was carried out using peripheral blood. The genes are TRBV11-2 and TRBJ1-4; no reliable D call. The clonotype was recovered from a woman aged 60-75 years with COVID-19, enrolled during active disease. CDR3 loop: CASSLVWSSNEKLFF. The CDR3 DNA reads TGTGCCAGCAGCTTAGTCTGGAGCTCTAATGAAAAACTGTTTTTT.